This T cell receptor beta chain emerged from a study of OX40 agonist ivuxolimab in advanced cancers. Data came from immunoSEQ multiplex PCR; TCRdb stores just in-frame clones and leaves some out. The sample carries 70,000 to 95,000 clones, about 94% recorded once. This receptor was taken from an adult with an advanced solid tumor such as melanoma, head and neck, liver or kidney cancer. The sample in question was CD4+ or CD8+ T cells sorted from blood, obtained in a trial of the OX40 agonist ivuxolimab.

CDR3 DNA: TGTGCCAGCAGCCGAAACAGGGGGTACACCGGGGAGCTGTTTTTT. Residues: CASSRNRGYTGELFF. J is TRBJ2-2 and V is TRBV11-2; 8 nucleotides agree with TRBD1. V shed 5 bases and J 3 bases; nucleotides not matched to a gene: 5. Germline assignment: CDR1 SGHAT and CDR2 FQNNGV. The CDR3 spans 15 residues. Full variable domain (outside the CDR3, taken from reference TRBV11-2 and TRBJ2-2): EAGVAQSPRYKIIEKRQSVAFWCNPISGHATLYWYQQILGQGPKLLIQFQNNGVVDDSQLPKDRFSAERLKGVDSTLKIQPAKLEDSAVYLCASSRNRGYTGELFFGEGSRLTVL.